Listed below are T cell receptor beta chains from one sample, sequenced in a study of blood T cell repertoires in COVID-19. The assay was immunoSEQ multiplex PCR, and TCRdb's table has in-frame clones only and misses some. The sample yields more than 75,000 clones, 80% to 90% seen once. The sample comprised peripheral blood. These receptors were collected from a woman between 70 and 85 years old with acute or convalescent COVID-19. The CDR3 runs from the conserved cysteine through the conserved F or W. Fields, in order: D gene, V gene, clone size, J gene, CDR3 protein, CDR3 DNA. The D gene is left open where the match is weak. Size tells how often a clone was seen (once, few, many) or the class of an expanded clone, and some rows leave it out.

D gene: .; V gene: TRBV7-8; clone size: .; J gene: TRBJ2-5; CDR3 protein: CASSKGGGGQETQYF; CDR3 DNA: TGTGCCAGCAGCAAAGGGGGCGGGGGGCAAGAGACCCAGTACTTC
D gene: .; V gene: TRBV28; clone size: once; J gene: TRBJ2-7; CDR3 protein: CASTPGSGASIYEQYF; CDR3 DNA: TGTGCCAGCACTCCCGGGTCAGGGGCCTCGATCTACGAGCAGTACTTC
D gene: .; V gene: TRBV29-1; clone size: once; J gene: TRBJ1-2; CDR3 protein: CSVGTGRGYGYTF; CDR3 DNA: TGCAGCGTTGGGACCGGCAGGGGCTATGGCTACACCTTC
D gene: TRBD1; V gene: TRBV5-4; clone size: few; J gene: TRBJ2-7; CDR3 protein: CATMKGQGASYEQYF; CDR3 DNA: TGTGCCACCATGAAGGGACAGGGGGCTTCCTACGAGCAGTACTTC
D gene: .; V gene: TRBV11-2; clone size: .; J gene: TRBJ2-7; CDR3 protein: CASSFIPYEQYF; CDR3 DNA: TGTGCCAGCAGCTTTATCCCCTACGAGCAGTACTTC
D gene: TRBD1; V gene: TRBV2; clone size: .; J gene: TRBJ1-1; CDR3 protein: CASSRQGAMNTEAFF; CDR3 DNA: TGTGCCAGCAGTAGACAGGGAGCCATGAACACTGAAGCTTTCTTT
D gene: TRBD1; V gene: TRBV5-1; clone size: .; J gene: TRBJ2-3; CDR3 protein: CASSLDRGLGTDTQYF; CDR3 DNA: TGCGCCAGCAGCTTGGACAGGGGGCTTGGCACAGATACGCAGTATTTT
D gene: .; V gene: TRBV7-2; clone size: .; J gene: TRBJ1-2; CDR3 protein: CASSPGGGRGYTF; CDR3 DNA: TGTGCCAGCAGCCCAGGTGGGGGGAGAGGCTACACCTTC
D gene: TRBD1; V gene: TRBV18; clone size: .; J gene: TRBJ1-1; CDR3 protein: CASSTMGQSNTEAFF; CDR3 DNA: TGTGCCAGCTCAACTATGGGACAGTCGAACACTGAAGCTTTCTTT
D gene: .; V gene: TRBV7-9; clone size: .; J gene: TRBJ1-6; CDR3 protein: CASSLDGDSPLHF; CDR3 DNA: TGTGCCAGCAGCTTAGACGGTGATTCACCCCTCCACTTT
D gene: .; V gene: TRBV28; clone size: .; J gene: TRBJ2-7; CDR3 protein: CASSLPGQRNYEQYF; CDR3 DNA: TGTGCCAGCAGTTTACCCGGACAGCGGAACTACGAGCAGTACTTC
D gene: TRBD2; V gene: TRBV6-5; clone size: .; J gene: TRBJ2-5; CDR3 protein: CASSRLAGGQETQYF; CDR3 DNA: TGTGCCAGCAGCAGACTAGCGGGGGGGCAAGAGACCCAGTACTTC
D gene: TRBD1; V gene: TRBV20-1; clone size: .; J gene: TRBJ1-1; CDR3 protein: CSARMTGRAFF; CDR3 DNA: TGCAGTGCTAGGATGACAGGGAGAGCTTTCTTT
D gene: .; V gene: TRBV4-1; clone size: .; J gene: TRBJ1-6; CDR3 protein: CASSQLGAGNSPLHF; CDR3 DNA: TGCGCCAGCAGCCAACTTGGGGCAGGGAATTCACCCCTCCACTTT
D gene: .; V gene: TRBV21-1; clone size: .; J gene: TRBJ1-2; CDR3 protein: CASTKDGRGREVGILGYTF; CDR3 DNA: TGTGCCAGCACCAAAGATGGGAGGGGCAGGGAAGTTGGGATATTAGGCTACACCTTC
D gene: TRBD1; V gene: TRBV28; clone size: .; J gene: TRBJ2-7; CDR3 protein: CASSLGQGFEQYF; CDR3 DNA: TGTGCCAGCAGTCTTGGACAGGGCTTCGAGCAGTACTTC
D gene: TRBD2; V gene: TRBV6-1; clone size: few; J gene: TRBJ2-5; CDR3 protein: CASSGGRGAGEETQYF; CDR3 DNA: TGTGCCAGCAGTGGTGGGAGGGGCGCCGGGGAAGAGACCCAGTACTTC
D gene: .; V gene: TRBV5-1; clone size: .; J gene: TRBJ2-1; CDR3 protein: CASSLEQSSYNEQFF; CDR3 DNA: TGCGCCAGCAGCTTGGAACAAAGCTCCTACAATGAGCAGTTCTTC
D gene: TRBD2; V gene: TRBV5-6; clone size: .; J gene: TRBJ2-7; CDR3 protein: CASSPPGLPYEQYF; CDR3 DNA: TGTGCCAGCAGCCCACCGGGACTACCCTATGAGCAGTACTTC
D gene: TRBD2; V gene: TRBV5-6; clone size: .; J gene: TRBJ2-1; CDR3 protein: CASSLGLAGVGEQFF; CDR3 DNA: TGTGCCAGCAGCCTAGGACTAGCGGGGGTAGGCGAGCAGTTCTTC
D gene: .; V gene: TRBV21-1; clone size: .; J gene: TRBJ2-7; CDR3 protein: CASSKARCEQYF; CDR3 DNA: TGTGCCAGCAGCAAAGCCCGGTGTGAGCAGTACTTC
D gene: .; V gene: TRBV7-3; clone size: .; J gene: TRBJ2-3; CDR3 protein: CASSPSIENTDTQYF; CDR3 DNA: TGTGCCAGCAGCCCCTCAATAGAGAATACAGATACGCAGTATTTT
D gene: .; V gene: TRBV28; clone size: .; J gene: TRBJ1-4; CDR3 protein: CASSLAIGNEKLFF; CDR3 DNA: TGTGCCAGCAGTCTAGCCATAGGTAATGAAAAACTGTTTTTT
D gene: .; V gene: TRBV9; clone size: once; J gene: TRBJ1-2; CDR3 protein: CASSVEIGRGIDGYTF; CDR3 DNA: TGTGCCAGCAGCGTAGAGATCGGACGAGGGATTGATGGCTACACCTTC
D gene: .; V gene: TRBV4-2; clone size: .; J gene: TRBJ1-6; CDR3 protein: CASSQGGPSPLHF; CDR3 DNA: TGTGCCAGCAGCCAAGGGGGCCCCTCACCCCTCCACTTT
D gene: TRBD2; V gene: TRBV27; clone size: .; J gene: TRBJ2-7; CDR3 protein: CASSLGTSGGLPYEQYF; CDR3 DNA: TGTGCCAGCAGTCTAGGGACTAGCGGGGGGCTTCCCTACGAGCAGTACTTC
D gene: TRBD2; V gene: TRBV5-1; clone size: .; J gene: TRBJ2-1; CDR3 protein: CASSLIVWTSYNEQFF; CDR3 DNA: TGCGCCAGCAGCTTGATAGTCTGGACTAGCTACAATGAGCAGTTCTTC
D gene: .; V gene: TRBV5-6; clone size: .; J gene: TRBJ2-2; CDR3 protein: CASSLGVPGELFF; CDR3 DNA: TGTGCCAGCAGCCTAGGCGTCCCCGGGGAGCTGTTTTTT
D gene: .; V gene: TRBV6-4; clone size: .; J gene: TRBJ1-1; CDR3 protein: CASSDSGNRLVAEAFF; CDR3 DNA: TGTGCCAGCAGTGACTCGGGGAACAGGCTGGTGGCTGAAGCTTTCTTT
D gene: TRBD1; V gene: TRBV28; clone size: .; J gene: TRBJ1-5; CDR3 protein: CASSLQGAIQPQHF; CDR3 DNA: TGTGCCAGCAGCTTACAGGGGGCAATTCAGCCCCAGCATTTT
D gene: TRBD1; V gene: TRBV10-3; clone size: once; J gene: TRBJ1-1; CDR3 protein: CAIRGTEMNTEAFF; CDR3 DNA: TGTGCCATCAGAGGGACAGAAATGAACACTGAAGCTTTCTTT
D gene: .; V gene: TRBV15; clone size: .; J gene: TRBJ2-5; CDR3 protein: CATSRVSASQETQYF; CDR3 DNA: TGTGCCACCAGCAGAGTTTCTGCTAGTCAAGAGACCCAGTACTTC
D gene: TRBD1; V gene: TRBV18; clone size: .; J gene: TRBJ1-1; CDR3 protein: CASSPGTGGGNTEAFF; CDR3 DNA: TGTGCCAGCTCACCAGGGACAGGGGGCGGGAACACTGAAGCTTTCTTT
D gene: .; V gene: TRBV12-3/TRBV12-4; clone size: .; J gene: TRBJ2-3; CDR3 protein: CASTHTDTQYF; CDR3 DNA: TGTGCCAGCACCCACACAGATACGCAGTATTTT
D gene: .; V gene: TRBV7-3; clone size: .; J gene: TRBJ2-1; CDR3 protein: CASSNFPERASYNEQFF; CDR3 DNA: TGTGCCAGCAGCAACTTTCCGGAGAGGGCCTCCTACAATGAGCAGTTCTTC
D gene: TRBD2; V gene: TRBV7-6; clone size: .; J gene: TRBJ2-2; CDR3 protein: CASSLVGTSEHGELFF; CDR3 DNA: TGTGCCAGCAGCTTAGTTGGGACTAGCGAACACGGGGAGCTGTTTTTT
D gene: .; V gene: TRBV29-1; clone size: once; J gene: TRBJ2-3; CDR3 protein: CSVNLADTQYF; CDR3 DNA: TGCAGCGTTAACCTAGCAGATACGCAGTATTTT
D gene: .; V gene: TRBV30; clone size: .; J gene: TRBJ2-1; CDR3 protein: CAWMVRRMFSYNEQFF; CDR3 DNA: TGTGCCTGGATGGTCCGGAGGATGTTCTCCTACAATGAGCAGTTCTTC
D gene: .; V gene: TRBV5-4; clone size: .; J gene: TRBJ2-1; CDR3 protein: CASTRGGLYNEQFF; CDR3 DNA: TGTGCCAGCACCCGCGGGGGCCTCTACAATGAGCAGTTCTTC
D gene: .; V gene: TRBV6-1; clone size: .; J gene: TRBJ2-1; CDR3 protein: CASSEIVGSRDEQFF; CDR3 DNA: TGTGCCAGCAGTGAAATTGTAGGGAGTCGCGATGAGCAGTTCTTC
D gene: .; V gene: TRBV6-5; clone size: .; J gene: TRBJ1-2; CDR3 protein: CASSYWVGSNYGYTF; CDR3 DNA: TGTGCCAGCAGTTACTGGGTCGGGAGTAACTATGGCTACACCTTC
D gene: TRBD1; V gene: TRBV15; clone size: .; J gene: TRBJ1-3; CDR3 protein: CATSRTQGAGNTIYF; CDR3 DNA: TGTGCCACCAGCAGAACCCAGGGGGCTGGAAACACCATATATTTT
D gene: TRBD1; V gene: TRBV3-1/TRBV3-2; clone size: .; J gene: TRBJ2-2; CDR3 protein: CASSSGTGNTGELFF; CDR3 DNA: TGTGCCAGCAGCTCCGGGACAGGGAACACCGGGGAGCTGTTTTTT
D gene: .; V gene: TRBV2; clone size: .; J gene: TRBJ1-1; CDR3 protein: CASSAAGFDTEAFF; CDR3 DNA: TGTGCCAGCAGTGCCGCAGGGTTTGACACTGAAGCTTTCTTT
D gene: .; V gene: TRBV19; clone size: .; J gene: TRBJ1-5; CDR3 protein: CASSTNQGRSPNQPQHF; CDR3 DNA: TGTGCCAGTAGTACGAATCAGGGGCGTTCCCCGAATCAGCCCCAGCATTTT
D gene: .; V gene: TRBV15; clone size: .; J gene: TRBJ1-2; CDR3 protein: CATSRRLQGGSGYTF; CDR3 DNA: TGTGCCACCAGCAGGCGTCTCCAGGGCGGCTCTGGCTACACCTTC
D gene: .; V gene: TRBV7-2; clone size: .; J gene: TRBJ1-2; CDR3 protein: CASSLAGSAGYTF; CDR3 DNA: TGTGCCAGCAGCTTAGCAGGGAGCGCGGGCTACACCTTC
D gene: .; V gene: TRBV2; clone size: .; J gene: TRBJ2-2; CDR3 protein: CASRPQGNTGELFF; CDR3 DNA: TGTGCCAGCAGGCCCCAGGGGAACACCGGGGAGCTGTTTTTT
D gene: .; V gene: TRBV24-1; clone size: once; J gene: TRBJ2-1; CDR3 protein: CATSDSGVGVRNEQFF; CDR3 DNA: TGTGCCACCAGTGATTCGGGGGTAGGGGTGAGGAATGAGCAGTTCTTC